The clone carrying this TCR beta chain was seen a single time. The antigen remains undetermined. These data are taken from a study of T cells in localized non-small cell lung cancer. Findings of the study overall: Heterogeneity within the tumor remains possible, as just one region underwent sequencing. A median of about 54 of the top 100 tumor clones appeared in adjacent lung, which was paired and uninvolved. Of the tissues analyzed, uninvolved adjacent lung showed maximal T cell clonality, greater than tumor.

The table came from immunoSEQ multiplex PCR; TCRdb's copy has only in-frame clones and leaves some out. Of fewer than 40,000 clones in the sample, just over 85% were seen once. This CDR3 has 14 residues. Looked up from germline, CDR1 is SNHLY and CDR2 is FYNNEI. V gave up 8 bases and J gave up 5 bases; unmatched junction bases: 9. The origin of this receptor is a male donor aged 60 or over with stage III lung adenocarcinoma. Sample: peripheral blood, taken before any cancer treatment. V usage is TRBV2 and J usage is TRBJ2-7; 10 bases map to TRBD2. The CDR3 reads CASRQGLAPHEQYF. As DNA, the CDR3 is TGTGCCAGCCGCCAGGGACTAGCGCCCCACGAGCAGTACTTC.